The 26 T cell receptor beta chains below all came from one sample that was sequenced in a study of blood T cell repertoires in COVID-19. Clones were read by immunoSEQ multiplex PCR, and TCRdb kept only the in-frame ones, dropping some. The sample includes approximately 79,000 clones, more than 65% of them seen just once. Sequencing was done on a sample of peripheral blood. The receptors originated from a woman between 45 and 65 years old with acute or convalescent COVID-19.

The CDR3 DNA follows: TGTGCCAGCAGCTTACAGCAGGGGAGCAAGCCCCAGCATTTT. It specifies CASSLQQGSKPQHF. This chain uses TRBV7-2 with TRBJ1-5; maybe TRBD1 (6 bases). The CDR3 runs 14 residues. V gave up 2 bases and J gave up 8 bases, with 13 bases separating them. Looked up from germline, CDR1 is SGHTA and CDR2 is FQGNSA.

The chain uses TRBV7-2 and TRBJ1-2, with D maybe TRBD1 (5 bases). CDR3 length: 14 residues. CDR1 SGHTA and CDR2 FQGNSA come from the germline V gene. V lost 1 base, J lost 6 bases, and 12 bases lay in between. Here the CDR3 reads CASSLDRQGHGYTF. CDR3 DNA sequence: TGTGCCAGCAGCTTAGACAGGCAGGGCCATGGCTACACCTTC.

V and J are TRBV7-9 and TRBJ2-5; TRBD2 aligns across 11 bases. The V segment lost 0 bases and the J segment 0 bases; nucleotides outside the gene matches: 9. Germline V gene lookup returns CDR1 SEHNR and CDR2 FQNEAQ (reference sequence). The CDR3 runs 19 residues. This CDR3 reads CASSLASPSGGLYQETQYF. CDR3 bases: TGTGCCAGCAGCTTAGCGAGTCCTAGCGGGGGGCTCTACCAAGAGACCCAGTACTTC.

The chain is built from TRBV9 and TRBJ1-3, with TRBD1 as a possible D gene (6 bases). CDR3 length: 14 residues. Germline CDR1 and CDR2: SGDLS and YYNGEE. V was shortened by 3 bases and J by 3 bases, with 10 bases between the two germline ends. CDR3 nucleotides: TGTGCCAGCAGCGGTACAGGGAATGGAAACACCATATATTTT. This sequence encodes CASSGTGNGNTIYF.

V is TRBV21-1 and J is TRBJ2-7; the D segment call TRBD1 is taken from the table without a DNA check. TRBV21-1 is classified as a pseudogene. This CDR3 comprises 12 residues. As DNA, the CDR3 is TGTGCCAGCAGTCAAGACACGTCCGAGCAGTACTTC. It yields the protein CASSQDTSEQYF.

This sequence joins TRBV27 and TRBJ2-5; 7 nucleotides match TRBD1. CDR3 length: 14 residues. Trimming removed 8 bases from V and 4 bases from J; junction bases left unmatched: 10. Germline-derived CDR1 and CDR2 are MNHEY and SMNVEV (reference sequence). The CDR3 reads CASGDPGTAETQYF. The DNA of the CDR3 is TGTGCCAGCGGGGACCCTGGGACAGCAGAGACCCAGTACTTC.

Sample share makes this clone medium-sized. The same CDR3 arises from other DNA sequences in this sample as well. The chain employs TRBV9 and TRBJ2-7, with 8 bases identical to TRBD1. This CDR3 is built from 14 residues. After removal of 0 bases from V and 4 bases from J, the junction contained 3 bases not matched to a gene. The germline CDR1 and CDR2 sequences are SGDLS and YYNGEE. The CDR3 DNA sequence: TGTGCCAGCAGCGTAGGACAGGGGACGTACGAGCAGTACTTC. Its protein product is CASSVGQGTYEQYF. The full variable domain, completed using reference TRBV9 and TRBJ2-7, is DSGVTQTPKHLITATGQRVTLRCSPRSGDLSVYWYQQSLDQGLQFLIQYYNGEERAKGNILERFSAQQFPDLHSELNLSSLELGDSALYFCASSVGQGTYEQYFGPGTRLTVT.

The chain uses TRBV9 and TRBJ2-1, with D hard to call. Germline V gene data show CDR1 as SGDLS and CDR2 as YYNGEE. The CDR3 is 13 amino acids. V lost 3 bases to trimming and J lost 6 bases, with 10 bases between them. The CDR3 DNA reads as TGTGCCAGCAGCGAGGCCCCGGGCAATGAGCAGTTCTTC. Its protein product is CASSEAPGNEQFF.

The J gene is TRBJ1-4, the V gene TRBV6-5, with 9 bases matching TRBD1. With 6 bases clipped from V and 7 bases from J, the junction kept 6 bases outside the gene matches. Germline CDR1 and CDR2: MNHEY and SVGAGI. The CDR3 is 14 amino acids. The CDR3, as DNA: TGTGCCAGCAGAACAGGGGGCCAGGGTGAAAAACTGTTTTTT. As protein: CASRTGGQGEKLFF.

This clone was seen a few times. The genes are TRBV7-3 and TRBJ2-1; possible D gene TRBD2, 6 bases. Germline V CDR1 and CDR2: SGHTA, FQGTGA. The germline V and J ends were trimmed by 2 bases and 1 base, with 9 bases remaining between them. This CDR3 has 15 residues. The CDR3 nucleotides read TGTGCCAGCAGCTTAGGAGGGTGGTCCTACAATGAGCAGTTCTTC. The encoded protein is CASSLGGWSYNEQFF.

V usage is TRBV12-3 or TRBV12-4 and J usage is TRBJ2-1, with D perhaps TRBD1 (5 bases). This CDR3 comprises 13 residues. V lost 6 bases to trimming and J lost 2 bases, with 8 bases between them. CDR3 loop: CASRTEPYNEQFF. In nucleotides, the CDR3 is TGTGCCAGCAGGACAGAACCCTACAATGAGCAGTTCTTC.

The CDR3 DNA sequence: TGTGCCAGCAGCACGGGACTAGCGGACCACCCCGGACCCCACGAGCAGTACTTC. This encodes CASSTGLADHPGPHEQYF. The chain links TRBV9 to TRBJ2-7; TRBD2 aligns across 11 bases. V was pared by 4 bases and J by 5 bases, with 17 bases of the junction left unmatched. The CDR3 consists of 18 residues. Germline V gene sequence: CDR1 SGDLS, CDR2 YYNGEE.

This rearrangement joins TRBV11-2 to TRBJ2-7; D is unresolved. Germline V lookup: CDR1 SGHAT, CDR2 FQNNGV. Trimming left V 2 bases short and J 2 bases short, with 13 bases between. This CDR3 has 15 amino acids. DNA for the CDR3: TGTGCCAGCAGCTTAACCGTACAGATGACCTACGAGCAGTACTTC. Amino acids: CASSLTVQMTYEQYF.

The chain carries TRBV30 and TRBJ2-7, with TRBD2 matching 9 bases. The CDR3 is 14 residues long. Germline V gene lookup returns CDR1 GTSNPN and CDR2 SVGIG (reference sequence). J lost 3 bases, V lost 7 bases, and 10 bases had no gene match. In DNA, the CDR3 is TGTGCCTACAAAGCGGGAGGACGGGACTACGAGCAGTACTTC. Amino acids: CAYKAGGRDYEQYF.

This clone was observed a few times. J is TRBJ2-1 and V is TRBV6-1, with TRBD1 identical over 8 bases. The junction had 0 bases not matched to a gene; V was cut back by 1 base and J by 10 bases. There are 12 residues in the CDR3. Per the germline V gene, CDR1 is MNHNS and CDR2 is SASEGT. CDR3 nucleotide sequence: TGTGCCAGCAGTGAAGACAGGGGGGAGCAGTTCTTC. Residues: CASSEDRGEQFF.

Here the CDR3 reads CASSSIYPGLAGGPGELFF. Here the CDR3 DNA reads TGTGCCAGCAGCTCCATTTATCCGGGACTAGCGGGAGGGCCCGGGGAGCTGTTTTTT. V is TRBV7-9 and J is TRBJ2-2; TRBD2 matches at 16 bases. Germline V lookup: CDR1 SEHNR, CDR2 FQNEAQ (reference sequence). CDR3 size: 19 residues. Trimming took 4 bases from V and 6 from J; bases not matched to a gene: 11. Based on the CDR3 plus reference TRBV7-9 and TRBJ2-2, the full variable domain is DTGVSQNPRHKITKRGQNVTFRCDPISEHNRLYWYRQTLGQGPEFLTYFQNEAQLEKSRLLSDRFSAERPKGSFSTLEIQRTEQGDSAMYLCASSSIYPGLAGGPGELFFGEGSRLTVL.

This chain's CDR3 is CASYTPAGRADTQYF. In nucleotides, the CDR3 is TGTGCCAGCTACACGCCAGCGGGAAGGGCAGATACGCAGTATTTT. V gene TRBV18 combines with J gene TRBJ2-3; TRBD2 aligns across 7 bases. CDR1 KGHSH and CDR2 LQKENI come from the germline V gene. CDR3 size: 15 residues. V lost 7 bases to trimming and J lost 4 bases; unmatched junction nucleotides: 11.

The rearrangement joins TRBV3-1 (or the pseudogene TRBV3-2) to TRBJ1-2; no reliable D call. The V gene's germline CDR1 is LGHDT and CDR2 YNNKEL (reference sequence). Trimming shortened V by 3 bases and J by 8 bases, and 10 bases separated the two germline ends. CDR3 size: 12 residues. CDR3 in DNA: TGTGCCAGCAGCCAGCCCATACGGGGCTACACCTTC. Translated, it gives CASSQPIRGYTF.

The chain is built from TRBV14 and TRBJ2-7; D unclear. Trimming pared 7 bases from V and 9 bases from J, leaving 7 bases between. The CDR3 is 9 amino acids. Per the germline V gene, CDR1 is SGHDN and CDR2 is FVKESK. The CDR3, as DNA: TGTGCCAGCATCCTCGGGCAGTACTTC. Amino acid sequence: CASILGQYF.

The CDR3, as DNA: TGTGCCAGCAGCTTGGTGGGCGGGGGACGGACTAGCCCCTACGAGCAGTACTTC. Its translation is CASSLVGGGRTSPYEQYF. The gene calls are TRBV5-4 and TRBJ2-7; 8 bases match TRBD2. This CDR3 is built from 18 residues. In germline, CDR1 is SGHNT, CDR2 YYREEE (reference sequence). V trimming: 0 bases; J trimming: 2 bases; junction bases outside the gene matches: 13. Based on the CDR3 plus reference TRBV5-4 and TRBJ2-7, the full variable domain is ETGVTQSPTHLIKTRGQQVTLRCSSQSGHNTVSWYQQALGQGPQFIFQYYREEENGRGNFPPRFSGLQFPNYSSELNVNALELDDSALYLCASSLVGGGRTSPYEQYFGPGTRLTVT.

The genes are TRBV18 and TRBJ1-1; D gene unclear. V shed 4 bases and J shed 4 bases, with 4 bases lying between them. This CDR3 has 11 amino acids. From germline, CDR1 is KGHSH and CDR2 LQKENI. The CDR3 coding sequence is TGTGCCAGCTCACAACTCACTGAAGCTTTCTTT. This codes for CASSQLTEAFF.

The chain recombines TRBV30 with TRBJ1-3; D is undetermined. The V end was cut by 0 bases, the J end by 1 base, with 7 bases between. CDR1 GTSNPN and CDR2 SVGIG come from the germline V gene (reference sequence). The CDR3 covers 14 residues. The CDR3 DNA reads TGTGCCTGGAGTGTGGCCAAATCTGGAAACACCATATATTTT. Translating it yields CAWSVAKSGNTIYF.

The CDR3 coding sequence is TGTGCCAGCAGCCAAGATATAGGTACGCGGGGTACTGAAGCTTTCTTT. It codes for CASSQDIGTRGTEAFF. V usage is TRBV14 and J usage is TRBJ1-1; no definite D call. The CDR3 spans 16 residues. V gave up 0 bases and J gave up 5 bases, with 16 bases separating them. Germline V gene sequence: CDR1 SGHDN, CDR2 FVKESK. The variable domain in full, completed from reference TRBV14 and TRBJ1-1, reads EAGVTQFPSHSVIEKGQTVTLRCDPISGHDNLYWYRRVMGKEIKFLLHFVKESKQDESGMPNNRFLAERTGGTYSTLKVQPAELEDSGVYFCASSQDIGTRGTEAFFGQGTRLTVV.

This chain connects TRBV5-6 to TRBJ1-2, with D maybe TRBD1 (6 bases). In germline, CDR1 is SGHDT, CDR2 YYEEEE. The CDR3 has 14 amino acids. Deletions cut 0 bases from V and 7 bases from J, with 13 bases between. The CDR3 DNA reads TGTGCCAGCAGCTTGGTCGACAGGAATGTTGGCTACACCTTC. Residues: CASSLVDRNVGYTF.

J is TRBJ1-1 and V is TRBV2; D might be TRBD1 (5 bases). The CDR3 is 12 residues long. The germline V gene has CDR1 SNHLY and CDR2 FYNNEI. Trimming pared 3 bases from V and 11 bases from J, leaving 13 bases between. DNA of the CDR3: TGTGCCAGCAGTGATGCGGGGCGCGTGGCTTTCTTT. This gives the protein CASSDAGRVAFF.

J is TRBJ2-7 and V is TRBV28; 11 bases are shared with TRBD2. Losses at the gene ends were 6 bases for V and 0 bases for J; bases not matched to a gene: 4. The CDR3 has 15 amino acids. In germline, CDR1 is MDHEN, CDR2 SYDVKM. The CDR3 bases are TGTGCCAGCAGGCTAACTAGCGGGAGCTCCTACGAGCAGTACTTC. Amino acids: CASRLTSGSSYEQYF.